Presented here are 17 T cell receptor beta chains from one specimen sequenced in a study of blood T cell repertoires in COVID-19. Assay used: immunoSEQ multiplex PCR; TCRdb lists only in-frame clones, some missing. The sample has about 300,000 clones, just over 85% seen once. Sequencing was performed on PBMCs or T cells enriched from blood (not recorded which). The origin of the receptors is a man aged 30 to 45 who had recovered from COVID-19.

This chain connects TRBV4-1 to TRBJ2-3; 13 bases line up with TRBD2. CDR1 MGHRA and CDR2 YSYEKL come from the germline V gene. This CDR3 is built from 19 residues. Trimming cost V 4 bases and J 4 bases; bases outside gene matches: 14. CDR3 residues: CASSPLAMTSGGRSDTQYF. CDR3 nucleotides: TGCGCCAGCAGCCCCCTTGCTATGACTAGCGGGGGGCGGTCAGATACGCAGTATTTT.

The V call is TRBV30, the J call TRBJ1-5, with D possibly TRBD1 on 5 matching bases. Per germline, CDR1 GTSNPN and CDR2 SVGIG (reference sequence). With 0 bases removed from V and 4 bases from J, the gap between germline ends came to 13 bases. The CDR3 spans 15 residues. The CDR3 DNA reads as TGTGCCTGGAGTGTATCGGGGGGAGGTAATCAGCCCCAGCATTTT. Encoded protein: CAWSVSGGGNQPQHF.

This chain uses TRBV6-5 with TRBJ1-6; 9 nucleotides agree with TRBD1. This CDR3 is built from 15 residues. Per the germline V gene, CDR1 is MNHEY and CDR2 is SVGAGI. With V trimmed by 6 bases and J by 5 bases, 5 bases remained unmatched. Here the CDR3 DNA reads TGTGCCAGCAGGCCGGACAGGGGCCATAATTCACCCCTCCACTTT. Protein product: CASRPDRGHNSPLHF.

The V gene is TRBV10-1, the J gene TRBJ1-5, with D unclear. The CDR3 length is 13 residues. Looked up from germline, CDR1 is WNHNN and CDR2 is SYGVQD (reference sequence). The V gene lost 2 bases and the J gene lost 7 bases, with 9 bases spanning the gap. CDR3 nucleotides: TGCGCCAGCAGTGAGGCGGGTAGGCAGCCCCAGCATTTT. Translated: CASSEAGRQPQHF.

The V and J genes are TRBV27 and TRBJ2-7; 8 bases are a match to TRBD1. CDR1 and CDR2 (germline): MNHEY, SMNVEV (reference sequence). The CDR3 is made up of 14 amino acids. The V gene end was trimmed by 10 bases and the J gene end by 5 bases; junction bases not matched to a gene: 13. Written as DNA, the CDR3 is TGTGCCACCCTTCCTCTTTCAGGGGGCCACGAGCAGTACTTC. It codes for CATLPLSGGHEQYF.

In this sample, this clone turned up once. The chain recombines TRBV7-6 with TRBJ2-1; D may be TRBD1 (6 bases). The V end was cut by 5 bases, the J end by 4 bases, with 12 bases between. Germline V gene sequence: CDR1 SGHVS, CDR2 FNYEAQ. This CDR3 comprises 14 residues. The CDR3 nucleotides read TGTGCCAGCAGCGCTCGACAGGAGTACAATGAGCAGTTCTTC. Translating gives CASSARQEYNEQFF.

This chain uses TRBV5-8 with TRBJ1-3; no clear D gene. The CDR3 runs 17 residues. Germline CDR1 reads SGHTS; CDR2 reads YDEGEE. Trimming pared 1 base from V and 3 bases from J, leaving 17 bases between. CDR3 amino acids: CASSLLLPYNFGNTIYF. CDR3 sequence (DNA): TGTGCCAGCAGCTTGCTTCTCCCTTATAACTTTGGAAACACCATATATTTT. Full variable domain (rest looked up from reference TRBV5-8 and TRBJ1-3): EAGVTQSPTHLIKTRGQQATLRCSPISGHTSVYWYQQALGLGLQFLLWYDEGEERNRGNFPPRFSGRQFPNYSSELNVNALELEDSALYLCASSLLLPYNFGNTIYFGEGSWLTVV.

The chain employs TRBV30 and TRBJ1-2; D is possibly TRBD1 (5 bases). This CDR3 has 14 amino acids. Trimming stripped 7 bases from V and 0 bases from J, with 15 bases between. Germline V gene sequence: CDR1 GTSNPN, CDR2 SVGIG (reference sequence). The CDR3 bases are TGTGCCTCGGCTGGGGGGAGCACTAACTATGGCTACACCTTC. Translation: CASAGGSTNYGYTF.

This rearrangement joins TRBV28 to TRBJ2-1; 7 bases line up with TRBD2. The germline CDR1 and CDR2 sequences are MDHEN and SYDVKM. Trimming took 5 bases from V and 2 from J; bases not matched to a gene: 3. The CDR3 spans 14 residues. This CDR3 reads CASSPGRAYNEQFF. As DNA, the CDR3 is TGTGCCAGCAGTCCGGGGAGGGCCTACAATGAGCAGTTCTTC.

The chain couples TRBV4-1 to TRBJ1-6; TRBD1 matches 7 bases. V lost 4 bases and J lost 3; bases outside the gene matches: 12. The CDR3 length is 18 residues. Germline V gene lookup returns CDR1 MGHRA and CDR2 YSYEKL. The CDR3: CASSRLTGTAYYNSPLHF. Here the CDR3 DNA reads TGCGCCAGCAGCCGGCTCACAGGGACAGCCTACTATAATTCACCCCTCCACTTT.

CDR3 protein: CASSDGTGSIGQYF. In nucleotides, the CDR3 is TGTGCCAGCAGTGATGGGACAGGATCCATAGGGCAGTATTTT. The V and J genes are TRBV25-1 and TRBJ2-3; the match to TRBD1 covers 8 bases. In germline, CDR1 is MGHDK, CDR2 SYGVNS. Losses at the gene ends were 3 bases for V and 11 bases for J; bases not matched to a gene: 10. The CDR3 length is 14 residues. The whole variable domain, filled in from reference TRBV25-1 and TRBJ2-3, reads EADIYQTPRYLVIGTGKKITLECSQTMGHDKMYWYQQDPGMELHLIHYSYGVNSTEKGDLSSESTVSRIRTEHFPLTLESARPSHTSQYLCASSDGTGSIGQYFGPGTRLTVL.

The chain is built from TRBV4-2 and TRBJ2-5, with TRBD2 matching over 8 bases. The CDR3 sequence is 17 residues long. The germline V gene has CDR1 LGHNA and CDR2 YNFKEQ. V lost 4 bases to trimming and J lost 2 bases; unmatched junction nucleotides: 12. In DNA, the CDR3 is TGTGCCAGCAGCCCCGTTTCGGGCGGGGGGAGGCAAGAGACCCAGTACTTC. This codes for CASSPVSGGGRQETQYF.

This chain uses TRBV28 with TRBJ2-3, with a tentative D call TRBD1 (6 bases). CDR1 and CDR2 from the germline V gene are MDHEN and SYDVKM. This CDR3 spans 12 amino acids. The ends were cut back, 4 bases at V and 4 bases at J, with 6 bases in the middle. DNA of the CDR3: TGTGCCAGCAGTTCAGGGGCAGATACGCAGTATTTT. Protein product: CASSSGADTQYF.

V and J are TRBV28 and TRBJ2-3, with D possibly being TRBD2 (6 bases). The CDR3 loop spans 16 amino acids. Germline V gene data show CDR1 as MDHEN and CDR2 as SYDVKM. V gave up 2 bases and J gave up 6 bases, with 18 bases separating them. The CDR3 nucleotides are TGTGCCAGCAGTTTAGGGCGGGGTAGCACCGCGGATACGCAGTATTTT. This encodes CASSLGRGSTADTQYF. The full variable domain, with the rest looked up from reference TRBV28 and TRBJ2-3, is DVKVTQSSRYLVKRTGEKVFLECVQDMDHENMFWYRQDPGLGLRLIYFSYDVKMKEKGDIPEGYSVSREKKERFSLILESASTNQTSMYLCASSLGRGSTADTQYFGPGTRLTVL.

The chain is built from TRBV28 and TRBJ2-7, with D uncertain. Trimming cost V 2 bases and J 0 bases, with 14 bases left between them. Per germline, CDR1 MDHEN and CDR2 SYDVKM. CDR3 length: 16 amino acids. CDR3 DNA sequence: TGTGCCAGCAGTTTAGGGCCGATCCTGAGCTCCTACGAGCAGTACTTC. Translation gives CASSLGPILSSYEQYF.

The chain uses TRBV10-1 and TRBJ2-4; 9 nucleotides align to TRBD1. The junction had 5 bases not matched to a gene; V was cut back by 2 bases and J by 6 bases. The germline V gene has CDR1 WNHNN and CDR2 SYGVQD (reference sequence). The CDR3 runs 15 residues. CDR3 DNA sequence: TGCGCCAGCAGTGAGGCCGGGACAGGGTCAAACATTCAGTACTTC. Its translation: CASSEAGTGSNIQYF.

The chain carries TRBV15 and TRBJ1-2; D is undetermined. This CDR3 contains 15 residues. Trimming shortened V by 2 bases and J by 5 bases, and 15 bases separated the two germline ends. Germline values: CDR1 LNHNV, CDR2 YYDKDF (reference sequence). In DNA, the CDR3 is TGTGCCACCAGCAGAACCTTGAGCGGGGAGTATGGCTACACCTTC. It codes for CATSRTLSGEYGYTF.